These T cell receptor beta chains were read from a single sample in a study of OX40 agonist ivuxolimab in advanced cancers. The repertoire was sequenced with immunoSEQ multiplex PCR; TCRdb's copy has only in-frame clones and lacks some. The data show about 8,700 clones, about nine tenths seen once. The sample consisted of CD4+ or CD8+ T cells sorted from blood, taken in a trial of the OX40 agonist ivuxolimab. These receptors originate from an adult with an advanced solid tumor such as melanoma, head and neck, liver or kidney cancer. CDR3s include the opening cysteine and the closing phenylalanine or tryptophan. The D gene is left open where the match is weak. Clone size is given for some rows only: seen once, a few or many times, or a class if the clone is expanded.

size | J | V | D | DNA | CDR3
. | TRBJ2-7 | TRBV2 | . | TGTGCCAGCAGTGAAGCGTATGAAATCTACGAGCAGTACTTC | CASSEAYEIYEQYF
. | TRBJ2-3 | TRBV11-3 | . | TGTGCCAGCAGCTTAGGGACCCAGGGGCCCGGGGGGACAGATACGCAGTATTTT | CASSLGTQGPGGTDTQYF
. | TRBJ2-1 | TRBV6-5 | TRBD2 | TGTGCCAGCAGACCCGGGACTAGCGGTAGCAATGAGCAGTTCTTC | CASRPGTSGSNEQFF
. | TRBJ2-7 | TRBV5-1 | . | TGCGCCAGCAGCTTGGTACATTACGAGCAGTACTTC | CASSLVHYEQYF
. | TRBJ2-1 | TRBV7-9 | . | TGTGCCAGCAGCTTAGACGTGGATGGACATGAGCAGTTCTTC | CASSLDVDGHEQFF
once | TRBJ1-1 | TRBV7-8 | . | TGTGCCAGCAGCCCGAGCGGTGGCTATGAAGCTTTCTTT | CASSPSGGYEAFF
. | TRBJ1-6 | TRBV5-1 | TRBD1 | TGCGCCAGCAGCTTGGCCGGCAGGGGGCCCAATTCACCCCTCCACTTT | CASSLAGRGPNSPLHF
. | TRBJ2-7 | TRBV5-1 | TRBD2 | TGCGCCAGCACCCCCGCGGGAGGCGAGCAGTACTTC | CASTPAGGEQYF
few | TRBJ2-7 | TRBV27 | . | TGTGCCACCTGGAGGGGGACGGTAGCCTACGAGCAGTACTTC | CATWRGTVAYEQYF
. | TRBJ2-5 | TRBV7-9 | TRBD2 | TGTGCCAGCAGCCCGGTAGCGGGAGGGCCGGGCCAAGAGACCCAGTACTTC | CASSPVAGGPGQETQYF
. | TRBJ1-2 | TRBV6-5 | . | TGTGCCAGCAGTTACCCCGGGACGCTCGGTTATGGCTACACCTTC | CASSYPGTLGYGYTF
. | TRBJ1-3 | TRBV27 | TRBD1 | TGTGCCAGCAAGAGAGGGGGACAGGGCCCTGGAAACACCATATATTTT | CASKRGGQGPGNTIYF
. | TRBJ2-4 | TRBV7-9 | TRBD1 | TGTGCCAGCAGCTCTTCAGGGGGCAGGTACATTCAGTACTTC | CASSSSGGRYIQYF
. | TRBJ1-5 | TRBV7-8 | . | TGTGCCAGCAGCTCGCGGAGTGAGGGGCAGCCCCAGCATTTT | CASSSRSEGQPQHF
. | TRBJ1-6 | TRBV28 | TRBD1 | TGTGCCAGCAGTTCGGGACAGGGGCTAGGAAATTCACCCCTCCACTTT | CASSSGQGLGNSPLHF
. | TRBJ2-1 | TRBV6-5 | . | TGTGCCAGCACGCCTATGGGGGTCAATGAGCAGTTCTTC | CASTPMGVNEQFF
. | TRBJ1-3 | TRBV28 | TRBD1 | TGTGCCAGCAGCCGGGACAGGGAAGCGGACACCATATATTTT | CASSRDREADTIYF
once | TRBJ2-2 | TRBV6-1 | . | TGTGCCAGCAGAGAGGGGTCCGGGGAGCTGTTTTTT | CASREGSGELFF
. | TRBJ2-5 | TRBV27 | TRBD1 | TGTGCCAGCAATCAAGGCTGGCCGGGACAGCAAGAGACCCAGTACTTC | CASNQGWPGQQETQYF
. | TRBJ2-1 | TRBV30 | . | TGTGCCTGGAGTGACTCCTACAATGAGCAGTTCTTC | CAWSDSYNEQFF
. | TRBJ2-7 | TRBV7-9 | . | TGTGCCAGCAGCACAGGAGACTACGAGCAGTACTTC | CASSTGDYEQYF
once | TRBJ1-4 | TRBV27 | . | TGTGCCAGCACCAATTCCCGGGCTCGTAATGAAAAACTGTTTTTT | CASTNSRARNEKLFF
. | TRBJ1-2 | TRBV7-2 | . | TGTGCCAGCAGCCAGGGACTGATCTATGGCTACACCTTC | CASSQGLIYGYTF
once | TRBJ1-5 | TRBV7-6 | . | TGTGCCAGCAGCCCGGTCATGGGGCCGAGCAATCAGCCCCAGCATTTT | CASSPVMGPSNQPQHF
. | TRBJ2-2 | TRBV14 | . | TGTGCCAGCAGCCAACCCGGGACGGACGCGAACACCGGGGAGCTGTTTTTT | CASSQPGTDANTGELFF
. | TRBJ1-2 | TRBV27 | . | TGTGCCAGCAGTCTGGGGGGGATCTATGGCTACACCTTC | CASSLGGIYGYTF
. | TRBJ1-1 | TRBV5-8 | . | TGTGCCAGCAGCTCGCTAGCTTTGGGTGCTTTCTTT | CASSSLALGAFF
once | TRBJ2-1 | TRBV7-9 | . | TGTGCCAGCAGCGAACACAATGAGCAGTTCTTC | CASSEHNEQFF